This TCR beta chain stems from a study of vaccination and CD4 T cells after COVID-19 (dated by TCRdb to between 2022 and 2023). About the investigation overall: Convalescent patients had a positive SARS-CoV-2 result on nasal swab PCR, and of these patients, nine had mild disease and one had severe disease. Post-COVID blood samples were collected from convalescent patients a median of roughly 100 days after diagnosis, with a range of about 35 to 170 days. As controls, cultures received a CEFX viral epitope pool (the positive control), an HIV-1 Nef peptide pool (the negative control), or no peptide at all. Post-vaccine blood samples were taken a median of around 68 days after the second vaccine dose, with a range of roughly 13 to 250 days. The convalescent cohort comprised six males and four females, including two Hispanic individuals, seven Caucasians, two Asians and one multiracial person. The spike-specific CD4+ TCR repertoire was compared before and after mRNA vaccination in ten to eleven COVID-19 convalescent patients and a few infection-naive healthy vaccine recipients. Two doses of either the Pfizer-BioNTech BNT162b2 vaccine (n=8) or the Moderna mRNA-1273 vaccine (n=2) were administered to participants. For stimulating the cultures, overlapping spike peptide pools were used, derived from SARS-CoV-2 as well as from the common cold coronaviruses HCoV-NL63, HCoV-OC43 and HCoV-229E.

The junction carries 12 bases between V and J, which are trimmed by 0 bases and 0 bases respectively. CDR1 and CDR2 were assigned from the germline V gene as SGHTA and FQGTGA. From its cysteine to its phenylalanine, the CDR3 spans 16 amino acids. The only DNA kept is the CDR3, 48 bases in frame from the first base. To note about this clonotype: It lacks a known antigen. Per-base qualities were not stored, and no clone one base away is much larger.

The library came from PCR. At the Johns Hopkins FTIC core, DNA from the cultured CD4+ T cells underwent TCR sequencing with the Oncomine TCR Beta short-read assay. The QIAamp micro DNA kit was used to extract genomic DNA from the cultured CD4+ T cells. Oncomine TCR Beta libraries from cultured CD4+ T cells were pooled using unique dual indexes and sequenced on an Illumina iSeq 100. The paper's data handling went like this. Non-productive sequences were filtered out, and CDR3s that did not start with C, did not end with F or W, or were shorter than 7 amino acids were discarded. The MANAFEST web application was used to identify antigen-specific clonotypes by comparing peptide-stimulated wells against reference wells and other culture wells. For a clone to be called positive, the clone needed an FDR below 0.05, an odds ratio above 5, and a productive frequency above 0.1% in at least two of three replicate wells. Clonotypes that were significantly expanded in both SARS-CoV-2 spike wells and at least one common cold coronavirus spike condition were defined as cross-reactive. Using R version 3.6.1, CDR3 homology was evaluated through Levenshtein distances (stringdist) along with unrooted phylogenetic trees (ape). TCRdb reanalyzed the raw reads on its own, using fastp at Q25 for trimming and MiXCR for clone calling, and kept in-frame beta chains. Each entry is one CDR3 protein sequence, shown with its most common DNA and genes. The V and J calls and clone size come from TCRdb's table, not from the authors' own analysis. The sample data list roughly 16,000 distinct CDR3 sequences, and around 73% of these were observed just once. Jointly, the top ten make up 9.5% to 12% of the sample.

The sample's treatment or condition label, in plain terms: roughly ten-day PBMC culture with coronavirus spike peptide pools or control peptides (ViraFEST assay). The ViraFEST assay was used in the study, in which antigen-specific T cells were expanded with peptide pools and expanded clonotypes were subsequently identified by TCR sequencing. Positive SARS-CoV-2 PCR tests in the convalescent patients dated from March to December 2020, before Alpha, Beta and Delta variants emerged in the United States. Each well held roughly 2 million PBMCs cultured in IMDM containing roughly 5% human AB serum and roughly 9.7 IU/ml IL-2, with about 9.4 ug/ml peptide pools added. Half of the culture medium was replaced with fresh IL-2-containing medium on days 3 and 7. After 10 days of culture, CD4+ T cells were isolated by negative selection using the EasySep CD4+ T cell isolation kit. PBMCs were separated from whole blood using Ficoll-Paque Plus gradient centrifugation and then either used fresh or cryopreserved at -140C. In general, triplicate wells were set up for every culture condition.

What the work shows at the level of the full study, not this receptor alone: Of the vaccine-specific clones in convalescent patients, 304 of 307, or nearly all, reacted only to SARS-CoV-2 spike and did not cross-react with common cold coronaviruses. An increase in the median number of SARS-CoV-2-reactive clonotypes from 21 after infection to roughly 38 after vaccination was observed, but the change was not found to be significant. Among convalescent patients, a median roughly 90% of the SARS-CoV-2-reactive clones seen after vaccination appeared only after vaccination, which suggests priming specific to the vaccine. The study included relatively few convalescent patients and did not analyze early timepoints after natural infection.

This receptor was taken from a human donor who had recovered from COVID-19. The chain joins TRBV7-3 to TRBJ2-7; TRBD2 could be the D gene, as 6 bases match. Sequenced input: CD4+ T cells from blood, cultured in vitro. The CDR3 reads as follows: CASSLTPAGLSYEQYF. The DNA sequence is as follows: TGTGCCAGCAGCTTAACCCCAGCGGGCCTCTCCTACGAGCAGTACTTC.